This TCR beta chain is from a study of blood T cell repertoires in COVID-19. The ends lost 0 bases at V and 2 bases at J; junction bases unmatched: 2. The CDR3 has 17 residues. Germline lookup yields CDR1 SEHNR and CDR2 FQNEAQ (reference sequence). Sequencing used immunoSEQ multiplex PCR; TCRdb keeps in-frame clones, though not all of them. The table records about 310,000 clones, 80% to 90% of them present only once. Sequenced sample: peripheral blood. The chain employs TRBV7-9 and TRBJ2-6; TRBD1 matches 9 bases. The receptor comes from a woman in her forties or fifties who had recovered from COVID-19. CDR3 coding DNA: TGTGCCAGCAGCTTAGCGGGACAGGGTCCTGGGGCCAACGTCCTGACTTTC. Protein sequence: CASSLAGQGPGANVLTF.